Listed here are 22 T cell receptor beta chains from one sample, sequenced in a study of T cells in Graves' hyperthyroidism and ophthalmopathy. Regions amplified from RNA transcripts were the TCR beta CDR3 regions. First-round RT-PCR with HTBI primers amplified the TCR CDR3 region. TCRdb recomputed calls from the multiplex PCR reads with MiXCR, one row per CDR3 protein. The sample includes fewer than 900,000 distinct CDR3 sequences, 18% of them seen just once. Input material: blood. These receptor sequences come from a woman between 45 and 60 years old with Graves' hyperthyroidism that later progressed to Graves' ophthalmopathy.

This clonotype was found many times. The rearrangement uses TRBV7-3 and TRBJ1-1; 8 bases map to TRBD1. V was pared by 5 bases and J by 6 bases, with 8 bases of the junction left unmatched. The germline gives CDR1 SGHTA, CDR2 FQGTGA. The CDR3 has 14 residues. The CDR3 DNA sequence: TGTGCCAGCAGCCAAGGGACAGGCCAACCTGAAGCTTTCTTT. Its translation is CASSQGTGQPEAFF.

CDR3: CASSPDLESAFF. DNA for the CDR3: TGTGCCAGCTCACCAGATTTAGAATCGGCTTTCTTT. This chain uses TRBV18 with TRBJ1-1, with D uncertain. Germline CDR1 and CDR2: KGHSH and LQKENI. Between the trimmed V and J ends, which lost 2 bases and 11 bases, there was a span of 12 bases. This CDR3 region has 12 residues.

This clonotype occurred many times. The V and J genes are TRBV7-2 and TRBJ2-3; D is uncertain. This CDR3 contains 14 residues. Trimming took 7 bases from V and 3 from J, leaving 14 bases between them. The germline gives CDR1 SGHTA, CDR2 FQGNSA. The CDR3 loop is CASTENMGTDTQYF. The CDR3 DNA sequence: TGTGCCAGCACCGAGAACATGGGGACAGATACGCAGTATTTT.

V gene TRBV30 combines with J gene TRBJ2-3; maybe TRBD2 (7 bases). Trimming took 2 bases from V and 4 from J, leaving 22 bases between them. Germline values: CDR1 GTSNPN, CDR2 SVGIG (reference sequence). The CDR3 is 17 amino acids. The CDR3 here is CAWSLLGVGGPSDTQYF. The CDR3 DNA sequence: TGTGCCTGGAGTCTGCTTGGAGTGGGGGGGCCCTCAGATACGCAGTATTTT.

This chain uses TRBV6-4 with TRBJ2-2; D assignment may be TRBD1 or TRBD2 (5 bases each). CDR1 MRHNA and CDR2 SNTAGT come from the germline V gene. This CDR3 contains 15 residues. Trimming shortened V by 7 bases and J by 1 base, and 13 bases separated the two germline ends. The CDR3 DNA follows: TGTGCCAGCAAAACGGGGCATTGGAACACCGGGGAGCTGTTTTTT. This codes for CASKTGHWNTGELFF.

This clonotype was counted ten times or more. This chain links TRBV2 with TRBJ2-1, with 7 bases matching TRBD1. Germline V gene lookup returns CDR1 SNHLY and CDR2 FYNNEI. J gave up 5 bases and V 8 bases, and 9 bases lay outside the gene matches. The CDR3 has 14 residues. For the CDR3, the DNA is TGTGCCAGCGACCGGGACAGATTAGACAATGAGCAGTTCTTC. This gives the protein CASDRDRLDNEQFF.

This clonotype was observed at least ten times. The chain joins TRBV2 to TRBJ1-2; D is possibly TRBD1 (6 bases). The CDR3 loop spans 14 amino acids. Per the germline V gene, CDR1 is SNHLY and CDR2 is FYNNEI. Trimming removed 2 bases at V and 2 bases at J, with 9 bases between. CDR3 protein: CASSELGGNYGYTF. CDR3 DNA sequence: TGTGCCAGCAGTGAATTGGGGGGCAACTATGGCTACACCTTC.

This clonotype was counted many times. The chain is built from TRBV6-1 and TRBJ1-5; tentatively, D is TRBD1 (5 bases). Germline CDR1 MNHNS, CDR2 SASEGT. The CDR3 is 14 residues long. V was pared by 6 bases and J by 6 bases, with 15 bases between. The CDR3 DNA reads as TGTGCCAGCAGACCCAGGGATGTTGGTCAGCCCCAGCATTTT. Translation: CASRPRDVGQPQHF.

This clonotype has a handful of counts. The chain has TRBV27 and TRBJ1-3; D gene unclear. Per germline, CDR1 MNHEY and CDR2 SMNVEV (reference sequence). Trimming left V 3 bases short and J 3 bases short, with 6 bases between. The CDR3 contains 13 residues. The CDR3 loop reads CASSFSGGNTIYF. CDR3 nucleotides: TGTGCCAGCAGTTTTTCCGGTGGAAACACCATATATTTT.

This chain uses TRBV6-1 with TRBJ1-2; 7 bases are shared with TRBD1. Germline values: CDR1 MNHNS, CDR2 SASEGT. This CDR3 has 14 residues. V gave up 6 bases and J gave up 8 bases; unmatched junction bases: 12. This CDR3 is CASSLDRELEGYTF. The CDR3 DNA reads TGTGCCAGCAGCCTCGACAGGGAGTTAGAGGGCTACACCTTC.

This chain joins TRBV6-1 and TRBJ1-2, with TRBD1 matching over 8 bases. Germline V CDR1 and CDR2: MNHNS, SASEGT. The CDR3 is made up of 13 amino acids. J gave up 4 bases and V 6 bases, and 4 bases lay outside the gene matches. CDR3: CASSAGGSYGYTF. The CDR3 DNA sequence: TGTGCCAGCAGCGCAGGGGGCTCCTATGGCTACACCTTC.

At least ten counts were recorded for this clonotype. The chain carries TRBV10-1 and TRBJ1-1; D ambiguous. V lost 9 bases to trimming and J lost 0 bases, with 11 bases between them. This CDR3 has 13 amino acids. Germline values: CDR1 WNHNN, CDR2 SYGVQD (reference sequence). The CDR3 DNA sequence: TGCGCCAGTAAGACGGATTTGAACACTGAAGCTTTCTTT. Its translation is CASKTDLNTEAFF.

A few counts support this clonotype. The chain carries TRBV20-1 and TRBJ1-6; no clear D gene. V lost 5 bases, J lost 7 bases, and 21 bases lay in between. Germline V gene lookup returns CDR1 DFQATT and CDR2 SNEGSKA (reference sequence). The CDR3 spans 16 residues. CDR3 in DNA: TGCAGTGCTTGGGGTCCCCTCGGGGAGCGGAATTCACCCCTCCACTTT. This sequence encodes CSAWGPLGERNSPLHF.

This clonotype was seen a few times. The CDR3 DNA is TGCGCCAGCAGCAGAACGACAGGCTCCTACAATGAGCAGTTCTTC. Amino acids: CASSRTTGSYNEQFF. This sequence joins TRBV5-1 and TRBJ2-1, with a weak D call TRBD1 (6 bases). Germline CDR1 is SGHRS and CDR2 is YFSETQ. The CDR3 loop spans 15 amino acids. V was pared by 4 bases and J by 0 bases, with 11 bases between.

At least ten counts were recorded for this clonotype. This sequence joins TRBV7-8 and TRBJ2-3; 16 bases map to TRBD2. The CDR3 runs 18 residues. With 4 bases clipped from V and 2 bases from J, the junction kept 6 bases outside the gene matches. Germline CDR1 is SGHVS and CDR2 is FQNEAQ. The CDR3 here is CASSSGLAGGYFTDTQYF. CDR3 nucleotides: TGTGCCAGCAGCTCGGGACTAGCGGGGGGGTACTTCACAGATACGCAGTATTTT. The full variable domain, with the rest looked up from reference TRBV7-8 and TRBJ2-3, is GAGVSQSPRYKVAKRGQDVALRCDPISGHVSLFWYQQALGQGPEFLTYFQNEAQLDKSGLPSDRFFAERPEGSVSTLKIQRTQQEDSAVYLCASSSGLAGGYFTDTQYFGPGTRLTVL.

This clonotype was detected a few times. V and J are TRBV4-1 and TRBJ2-5, with TRBD2 matching 9 bases. With V trimmed by 1 base and J by 4 bases, 10 bases remained unmatched. Germline V lookup: CDR1 MGHRA, CDR2 YSYEKL. The CDR3 is 17 amino acids. CDR3 residues: CASSQGPAGGPAETQYF. In DNA, the CDR3 is TGCGCCAGCAGCCAAGGTCCCGCGGGGGGGCCTGCAGAGACCCAGTACTTC.

This clonotype occurred a few times. V gene TRBV4-1 combines with J gene TRBJ2-7; D ambiguous. The germline gives CDR1 MGHRA, CDR2 YSYEKL. CDR3 length: 14 residues. V was shortened by 1 base and J by 2 bases, with 9 bases between the two germline ends. CDR3: CASSQVGRTYEQYF. CDR3 nucleotides: TGCGCCAGCAGCCAAGTGGGCAGGACCTACGAGCAGTACTTC.

This clonotype was seen a handful of times. This chain uses TRBV15 with TRBJ2-1, with D possibly TRBD1 on 6 matching bases. The CDR3 consists of 16 residues. The V and J ends lost 0 bases and 6 bases respectively, with 15 bases between them. In germline, CDR1 is LNHNV, CDR2 YYDKDF (reference sequence). This CDR3 is CATSRDTDSVLNEQFF. The CDR3 DNA reads as TGTGCCACCAGCAGAGACACGGACAGCGTTCTCAATGAGCAGTTCTTC.

The chain uses TRBV5-4 and TRBJ1-6; D is ambiguous. The CDR3 is made up of 13 amino acids. The V end lost 4 bases, the J end lost 7 bases, and 9 bases lay between the germline ends. From germline, CDR1 is SGHNT and CDR2 YYREEE (reference sequence). CDR3 amino acids: CASSHGLNSPLHF. DNA of the CDR3: TGTGCCAGCAGCCACGGCCTAAATTCACCCCTCCACTTT.

This clonotype came up many times. The V and J genes are TRBV3-1 and TRBJ1-1, with D perhaps matching TRBD1 (6 bases). Trimming pared 7 bases from V and 2 bases from J, leaving 11 bases between. CDR1 and CDR2 (germline): LGHDT, YNNKEL (reference sequence). This CDR3 region has 13 residues. CDR3 DNA: TGTGCCAGCACCCGGACAGTCAACACTGAAGCTTTCTTT. It encodes CASTRTVNTEAFF.

This clonotype was seen ten or more times. The chain employs TRBV7-3 and TRBJ2-3; D ambiguous. Germline V gene lookup returns CDR1 SGHTA and CDR2 FQGTGA. The V end lost 1 base, the J end lost 1 base, and 9 bases lay between the germline ends. The CDR3 consists of 15 residues. CDR3 protein: CASSLMDGGTDTQYF. In DNA form, the CDR3 reads TGTGCCAGCAGCTTAATGGACGGTGGCACAGATACGCAGTATTTT.

At least ten counts were recorded for this clonotype. This chain uses TRBV18 with TRBJ2-1; D is uncertain. With 0 bases removed from V and 2 bases from J, the gap between germline ends came to 5 bases. From germline, CDR1 is KGHSH and CDR2 LQKENI. The CDR3 has 14 residues. CDR3 bases: TGTGCCAGCTCACCACCGGCAACCTACAATGAGCAGTTCTTC. Translating it yields CASSPPATYNEQFF.